These T cell receptor beta chains were read from a single sample in a study of blood T cell repertoires in COVID-19. TCRdb's copy holds only in-frame clones and misses some; the assay was immunoSEQ multiplex PCR. Among some 13,000 clones, 81% were seen once, and the ten largest hold under 30%. The sequencing sample was made of peripheral blood. These receptors came from a human donor in a cohort sampled during active COVID-19. Each CDR3 is given with its conserved first and last residue. The D gene is left open where the match is weak. Rows give clone size only sometimes, using once, few, many, or a class for an expanded clone.

>once|TRBD2|TRBV6-6|TRBJ2-1
TGTGCCAGCAGTCTAATTAGCGGGCTTTACAATGAGCAGTTCTTC
CASSLISGLYNEQFF
>.|TRBD1|TRBV14|TRBJ1-2
TGTGCCAGCAGTCAAGACAGGGGCCCGCCTGGCTACACCTTC
CASSQDRGPPGYTF
>.|.|TRBV29-1|TRBJ2-2
TGCAGCGCAAGGGGGGGCACCGGGGAGCTGTTTTTT
CSARGGTGELFF
>once|TRBD2|TRBV6-5|TRBJ2-5
TGTGCCAGCAGATGGGCGGGAGGGCAAAAGACCCAGTACTTC
CASRWAGGQKTQYF
>.|TRBD2|TRBV7-9|TRBJ2-7
TGTGCCAGCACCCTCGGGGGGGAGCAGTACTTC
CASTLGGEQYF
>.|TRBD1|TRBV14|TRBJ2-7
TGTGCCAGCAGCCAAGATAGGGGGCTCTCCTACGAGCAGTACTTC
CASSQDRGLSYEQYF
>.|.|TRBV28|TRBJ1-5
TGTGCCAGCAGTTTAAGGGCGGCAGGGACAAATCAGCCCCAGCATTTT
CASSLRAAGTNQPQHF
>.|.|TRBV6-6|TRBJ1-6
TGTGCCATAGGGAGGGTGGTGGGTTCACCCCTCCACTTT
CAIGRVVGSPLHF
>once|.|TRBV9|TRBJ1-1
TGTGCCAGCAGCGTAGCTAACTACCAAGACACTGAAGCTTTCTTT
CASSVANYQDTEAFF
>.|TRBD2|TRBV24-1|TRBJ2-1
TGTGCCACCAGTGACCCAGTGGCGGGGGGCAATGAGCAGTTCTTC
CATSDPVAGGNEQFF
>.|.|TRBV6-1|TRBJ2-2
TGTGCCAGCAGTGAAGGGGCAGGGGATTGGTTCGGGGAGCTGTTTTTT
CASSEGAGDWFGELFF
>.|.|TRBV6-6|TRBJ2-7
TGTGCCAGCAGCAATCAACGGGAGCTCGAGCAGTACTTC
CASSNQRELEQYF
>.|.|TRBV7-9|TRBJ2-1
TGTGCCAGCGCCCCTGGGAGGTACAATGAGCAGTTCTTC
CASAPGRYNEQFF
>.|TRBD1|TRBV19|TRBJ1-1
TGTGCCAGTAGTGTACCGGGACAGGGGAGTGAAGCTTTCTTT
CASSVPGQGSEAFF
>.|.|TRBV21-1|TRBJ1-5
TGTGCCAGCAGCATCCAACCTCTGGGACAGTTCAATCAGCCCCAGCATTTT
CASSIQPLGQFNQPQHF
>medium-sized|.|TRBV9|TRBJ1-1
TGTGCCAGCAGCCCCCCGACAGGCGTCACTGAAGCTTTCTTT
CASSPPTGVTEAFF
>.|.|TRBV29-1|TRBJ2-5
TGCAGCGCTGGCAGCTCGGAGACCCAGTACTTC
CSAGSSETQYF
>.|TRBD1|TRBV19|TRBJ1-5
TGTGCCAGTAGCCTGGACAGGAATCAGCCCCAGCATTTT
CASSLDRNQPQHF
>.|TRBD1|TRBV7-6|TRBJ2-3
TGTGCCAGCAGCTTAGGAACAGGGGGCATGGCAGATACGCAGTATTTT
CASSLGTGGMADTQYF
>.|TRBD1|TRBV15|TRBJ2-3
TGTGCCACCAGCTCCGGACAGGGGTCTTGGAATACGCAGTATTTT
CATSSGQGSWNTQYF
>.|TRBD1|TRBV7-9|TRBJ1-2
TGTGCCAGCAGCTTGGGACAGGGGGCTTCTGGCTACACCTTC
CASSLGQGASGYTF
>.|TRBD2|TRBV14|TRBJ2-4
TGTGCCAGCAGCCAAGTTCGGGCCGGGAGGAACATTCAGTACTTC
CASSQVRAGRNIQYF
>.|.|TRBV4-3|TRBJ2-7
TGCGCCAGCAGCCAACGGGGTTGGCTCGGCAAAACCTACGAGCAGTACTTC
CASSQRGWLGKTYEQYF
>.|.|TRBV27|TRBJ2-1
TGTGCCAGCAGTTTAGCGGAAAGAGGCTACAATGAGCAGTTCTTC
CASSLAERGYNEQFF
>.|.|TRBV7-2|TRBJ1-2
TGTGCCAGCAGCCAAGAAGCCCAGGGTCTCTATGGCTACACCTTC
CASSQEAQGLYGYTF
>.|.|TRBV4-2|TRBJ1-1
TGTGCCAGCAGCCAAGGGGGCGTGAACACTGAAGCTTTCTTT
CASSQGGVNTEAFF
>.|.|TRBV5-6|TRBJ2-1
TGTGCCAGCAGCTTGGCGAATCTGCTAGTCAATGAGCAGTTCTTC
CASSLANLLVNEQFF
>.|TRBD1|TRBV3-1/TRBV3-2|TRBJ1-4
TGTGCCAGCAGCCAAGAAGGGACAGGGGGTAATGAAAAACTGTTTTTT
CASSQEGTGGNEKLFF
>once|.|TRBV6-5|TRBJ1-2
TGTGCCAGCTGTCCGGGGACAAGCGGCGGCTACACCTTC
CASCPGTSGGYTF
>.|TRBD1|TRBV9|TRBJ1-5
TGTGCCAGCAGCGTACAGGGGGATCAGCCCCAGCATTTT
CASSVQGDQPQHF
>.|.|TRBV28|TRBJ1-1
TGTGCCAGCAGTTTCCTAGGAAGGGGCAACACTGAAGCTTTCTTT
CASSFLGRGNTEAFF
>.|TRBD2|TRBV5-4|TRBJ2-1
TGTGCCAGCAGGGTAACTAGCGGCAATGAGCAGTTCTTC
CASRVTSGNEQFF
>.|TRBD1|TRBV7-2|TRBJ1-2
TGTGCCAGCAGCGAGACAGGGGGCGGGTATGGCTACACCTTC
CASSETGGGYGYTF
>.|TRBD1|TRBV5-1|TRBJ1-3
TGCGCCAGCACCTCAACAGGGGGTCACGACTCTGGAAACACCATATATTTT
CASTSTGGHDSGNTIYF